A selection of T cell receptor beta chains follows, all from one sample in a study of blood T cell repertoires in COVID-19. Assay used: immunoSEQ multiplex PCR; TCRdb lists only in-frame clones, some missing. The table has tens of thousands of clones, roughly 77% seen once. Sequencing was performed on peripheral blood. Source of these receptors: a human donor in a cohort sampled during active COVID-19. Each CDR3 is given with its conserved first and last residue. The order of the fields is V gene, D gene, clone size, J gene, CDR3 protein, CDR3 DNA. D genes are given only for firm matches. A clone size is listed for some rows: how often the clone was seen (once, few, many), or a class if it is expanded.

>TRBV3-1/TRBV3-2|.|.|TRBJ2-7
CASSQDAGTNEQYF
TGTGCCAGCAGCCAAGACGCGGGGACCAACGAGCAGTACTTC
>TRBV6-1|TRBD2|.|TRBJ2-5
CASSEGLEQETQYF
TGTGCCAGCAGTGAGGGACTAGAACAAGAGACCCAGTACTTC
>TRBV5-4|TRBD2|.|TRBJ2-1
CASSRLAAYNEQFF
TGTGCCAGCAGTAGACTAGCGGCCTACAATGAGCAGTTCTTC
>TRBV7-6|TRBD1|.|TRBJ2-3
CASSLQDRNTDTQYF
TGTGCCAGCAGCTTACAGGACAGGAACACAGATACGCAGTATTTT
>TRBV9|.|once|TRBJ2-7
CASSVDRADNEQYF
TGTGCCAGCAGCGTAGACAGGGCGGATAACGAGCAGTACTTC
>TRBV3-1/TRBV3-2|.|.|TRBJ1-1
CASSPRAGDTEAFF
TGTGCCAGCAGCCCCCGGGCAGGGGACACTGAAGCTTTCTTT
>TRBV6-1|TRBD1|.|TRBJ2-1
CASSEAASGTGWYNEQFF
TGTGCCAGCAGTGAAGCGGCCAGCGGGACAGGGTGGTACAATGAGCAGTTCTTC
>TRBV9|TRBD2|.|TRBJ2-3
CASSVGLAGGTTDTQYF
TGTGCCAGCAGCGTCGGTCTAGCGGGAGGCACGACAGATACGCAGTATTTT
>TRBV6-2/TRBV6-3|.|.|TRBJ1-5
CASSQNPRGGGNNQPQHF
TGTGCCAGCAGTCAAAACCCCAGGGGTGGGGGAAACAATCAGCCCCAGCATTTT
>TRBV29-1|.|few|TRBJ1-1
CSVDIVGQNTEAFF
TGCAGCGTTGACATAGTTGGTCAAAACACTGAAGCTTTCTTT
>TRBV7-6|TRBD1|few|TRBJ1-1
CASSFGQGRLNTEAFF
TGTGCCAGCAGCTTTGGACAGGGAAGGTTGAACACTGAAGCTTTCTTT
>TRBV6-2/TRBV6-3|.|.|TRBJ2-2
CASSPGSHNTGELFF
TGTGCCAGCAGTCCGGGAAGTCACAACACCGGGGAGCTGTTTTTT
>TRBV5-1|TRBD1|.|TRBJ2-5
CASSLGTGEETQYF
TGCGCCAGCAGTCTCGGGACAGGTGAAGAGACCCAGTACTTC
>TRBV19|TRBD2|.|TRBJ2-1
CASSIVPTSSPAGEQFF
TGTGCCAGTAGTATAGTCCCGACTAGCAGCCCGGCTGGGGAGCAGTTCTTC
>TRBV7-6|TRBD2|.|TRBJ2-7
CASSRGLAGESEQYF
TGTGCCAGCAGCAGGGGACTAGCGGGAGAGTCCGAGCAGTACTTC
>TRBV5-1|TRBD1|.|TRBJ2-2
CASRWDRTGELFF
TGCGCCAGCAGATGGGACAGAACCGGGGAGCTGTTTTTT
>TRBV28|.|.|TRBJ1-1
CASTKLNTEAFF
TGTGCCAGCACTAAGTTGAACACTGAAGCTTTCTTT
>TRBV7-8|.|.|TRBJ2-7
CASSLEGLVLKQYF
TGTGCCAGCAGCCTTGAGGGATTGGTCTTGAAGCAGTACTTC
>TRBV28|.|.|TRBJ1-1
CASSLESPEAFF
TGTGCCAGCAGTTTGGAGTCGCCTGAAGCTTTCTTT
>TRBV14|.|.|TRBJ2-2
CASSQQYTGELFF
TGTGCCAGCAGCCAACAGTACACCGGGGAGCTGTTTTTT
>TRBV6-1|.|few|TRBJ1-3
CASSEARQRNTIYF
TGTGCCAGCAGTGAAGCGCGGCAAAGAAACACCATATATTTT
>TRBV2|TRBD1|.|TRBJ1-5
CASSFDRESNQPQHF
TGTGCCAGCAGTTTCGACAGGGAGAGCAATCAGCCCCAGCATTTT
>TRBV15|TRBD1|.|TRBJ2-5
CATSRGGQGETQYF
TGTGCCACCAGCAGGGGGGGACAGGGGGAGACCCAGTACTTC
>TRBV7-9|TRBD2|.|TRBJ2-5
CASSLALAGVETQYF
TGTGCCAGCAGCTTAGCTCTAGCGGGGGTCGAGACCCAGTACTTC
>TRBV7-9|TRBD2|once|TRBJ2-3
CASSYTHGRASDTQYF
TGTGCCAGCAGCTATACTCACGGGAGGGCTTCGGATACGCAGTATTTT
>TRBV19|.|.|TRBJ2-6
CASSSQAYGANVLTF
TGTGCCAGTAGTTCGCAGGCGTACGGGGCCAACGTCCTGACTTTC
>TRBV24-1|TRBD1|few|TRBJ2-1
CATSEATGGARNEQFF
TGTGCCACCAGTGAAGCTACAGGGGGCGCTAGGAATGAGCAGTTCTTC
>TRBV5-1|TRBD1|.|TRBJ2-2
CASRDRENTGELFF
TGCGCCAGCCGGGACAGGGAGAACACCGGGGAGCTGTTTTTT
>TRBV6-6|TRBD1|few|TRBJ2-2
CASSPGGFNTGELFF
TGTGCCAGCAGCCCAGGGGGATTCAACACCGGGGAGCTGTTTTTT
>TRBV6-5|.|.|TRBJ2-5
CASRRADGVGTQYF
TGTGCCAGCAGACGGGCCGACGGGGTAGGGACCCAGTACTTC
>TRBV4-2|TRBD1|.|TRBJ1-6
CASSQDRGQNSPLHF
TGTGCCAGCAGCCAAGACAGGGGGCAAAATTCACCCCTCCACTTT
>TRBV5-1|.|many|TRBJ1-1
CASTLAGQEAFF
TGCGCCAGCACCCTGGCGGGGCAGGAAGCTTTCTTT
>TRBV5-1|TRBD2|.|TRBJ2-3
CASSPEVSGGTDTQYF
TGCGCCAGCAGCCCGGAGGTTAGCGGGGGCACAGATACGCAGTATTTT
>TRBV27|.|.|TRBJ2-2
CASSLQGLDTGELFF
TGTGCCAGCAGTTTACAGGGACTGGACACCGGGGAGCTGTTTTTT
>TRBV12-5|TRBD2|.|TRBJ2-7
CASGLVVGLGVLKQYF
TGTGCTAGTGGTTTGGTTGTAGGACTAGGGGTTCTGAAGCAGTACTTC
>TRBV21-1|.|.|TRBJ1-2
CASRGRGANGYTF
TGTGCCAGCAGAGGTCGGGGGGCGAATGGCTACACCTTC